This T cell receptor beta chain was identified in a study of T cell repertoires in cytomegalovirus infection. Across the whole study: CMV infection plus the matching HLA type was flagged by public TCR beta signatures.

TCRdb itself ran the reads through MiXCR, one entry per CDR3 protein. The data contain 250,000 to 300,000 distinct CDR3 sequences, around 15% of them singletons. Per germline, CDR1 SGHTA and CDR2 FQGNSA. With 0 bases removed from V and 0 bases from J, the gap between germline ends came to 18 bases. The CDR3 consists of 19 residues. Study-wide results and caveats: Predominance within the ex vivo response was attributable to HLA-C-restricted CMV-specific TCR beta clonotypes.

This clonotype is labeled as medium-sized. Its cognate antigen is unknown. The gene calls are TRBV7-2 and TRBJ2-1; D uncertain. Sequencing was performed on PBMCs. The sequence derives from a human donor in good health (CMV status not recorded). Some clones in this sample may be carry-over from other donors' samples. The CDR3 sequence: CASSLASDPILSSYNEQFF. The CDR3 nucleotides read TGTGCCAGCAGCTTAGCAAGCGATCCCATTCTTAGCTCCTACAATGAGCAGTTCTTC.